This T cell receptor (beta chain) was sequenced in a study of blood T cell repertoires in COVID-19. Study information: The United States, Italy and Spain provided the acute and convalescent COVID-19 samples.

Under the authors' procedure: Reference gene primer amplification gave nucleated cell count estimates. Using immunoSEQ multiplex PCR, the repertoire was profiled, and TCRdb retains in-frame clones only, with some absent. The V and J calls and clone size come from that table; D and trimming were worked out from the DNA. The profile shows about 160,000 clones, around 87% of them singletons. The germline CDR1 and CDR2 sequences are SNHLY and FYNNEI. The junction had 4 bases not matched to a gene; V was cut back by 3 bases and J by 4 bases. The CDR3 contains 15 residues. The sample comprised peripheral blood. This chain connects TRBV2 to TRBJ2-1; 9 nucleotides match TRBD2. This clonotype originated in a man aged 55 to 70 with COVID-19, enrolled during active disease. The CDR3 nucleotides are TGTGCCAGCAGTGATCTAGCGGGGAATTACAATGAGCAGTTCTTC. Translation gives CASSDLAGNYNEQFF.